The clone carrying this T cell receptor beta chain has only one observation. This record comes from a study of blood T cell repertoires in COVID-19. Profiling relied on immunoSEQ multiplex PCR, and the TCRdb table lists in-frame clones only, not all of them. The sample consists of about 170,000 clones, roughly nine tenths of them appearing once. V shed 1 base and J shed 0 bases, with 9 bases lying between them. Germline V lookup: CDR1 SGHAT, CDR2 FQNNGV. This CDR3 spans 15 amino acids. This receptor was taken from an older woman with COVID-19, enrolled during active disease. The sample comprised peripheral blood. The chain carries TRBV11-2 and TRBJ1-2; no reliable D call. CDR3 sequence reads: CASSLARATNYGYTF. In DNA, the CDR3 is TGTGCCAGCAGCTTAGCCCGAGCCACTAACTATGGCTACACCTTC. The full variable domain, in which reference TRBV11-2 and TRBJ1-2 provide the parts outside the CDR3, is EAGVAQSPRYKIIEKRQSVAFWCNPISGHATLYWYQQILGQGPKLLIQFQNNGVVDDSQLPKDRFSAERLKGVDSTLKIQPAKLEDSAVYLCASSLARATNYGYTFGSGTRLTVV.